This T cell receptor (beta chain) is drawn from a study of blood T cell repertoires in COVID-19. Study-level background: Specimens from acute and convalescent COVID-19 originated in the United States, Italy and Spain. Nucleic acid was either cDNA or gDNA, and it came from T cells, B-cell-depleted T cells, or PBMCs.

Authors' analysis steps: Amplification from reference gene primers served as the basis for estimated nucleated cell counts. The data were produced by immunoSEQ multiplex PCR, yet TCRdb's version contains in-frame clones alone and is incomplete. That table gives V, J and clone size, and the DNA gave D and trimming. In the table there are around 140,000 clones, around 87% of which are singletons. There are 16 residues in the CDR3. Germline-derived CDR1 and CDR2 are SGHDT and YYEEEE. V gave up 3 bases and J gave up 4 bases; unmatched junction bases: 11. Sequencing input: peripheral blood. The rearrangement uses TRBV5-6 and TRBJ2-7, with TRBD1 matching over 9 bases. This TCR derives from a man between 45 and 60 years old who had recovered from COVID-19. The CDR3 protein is CASSWTRQGGIYEQYF. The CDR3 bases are TGTGCCAGCAGCTGGACACGACAGGGGGGGATTTACGAGCAGTACTTC.